Each of the 8 T cell receptor beta chains below was sequenced from the same sample in a study of blood T cells in healthy people across ages (dated by TCRdb to the mid-2010s). Libraries were prepared through 5' RACE. Sequencing was carried out with an Illumina HiSeq 2500. The second PCR ran for about 7 to 11 cycles and used a J-beta primer mix along with a sample-barcoded 5' primer. The public reads were quality trimmed at Q25 with fastp and then assembled into clones with MiXCR by TCRdb, keeping productive beta chains. Identical CDR3 proteins give one entry, which carries the most common genes and DNA. The sample table holds about a million distinct CDR3 sequences, of which roughly 47% were seen once. The leading ten clones occupy about a fifth of the sample. Source material: blood. These receptors all come from a woman aged 60 to 75 in good health.

This chain links TRBV11-1 with TRBJ2-3, with D possibly being TRBD2 (6 bases). The ends were cut back, 6 bases at V and 3 bases at J, with 13 bases in the middle. This CDR3 has 14 residues. From germline, CDR1 is SGHAT and CDR2 FQDESV (reference sequence). The DNA of the CDR3 is TGTGCCAGCAGAGGGGCGGGGCCGACAGATACGCAGTATTTT. Protein: CASRGAGPTDTQYF.

This chain connects TRBV20-1 to TRBJ2-1; 10 bases agree with TRBD2. V was clipped by 5 bases and J by 7 bases; unmatched bases: 8. This CDR3 contains 14 residues. Germline CDR1 is DFQATT and CDR2 is SNEGSKA (reference sequence). Here the CDR3 reads CSAAESSGRNEQFF. In DNA form, the CDR3 reads TGCAGTGCTGCGGAGTCTAGCGGGAGAAATGAGCAGTTCTTC.

This clonotype was picked up a small number of times. This chain uses TRBV7-6 with TRBJ2-5; D is ambiguous. The V end lost 2 bases, the J end lost 5 bases, and 15 bases lay between the germline ends. The CDR3 length is 15 residues. The germline gives CDR1 SGHVS, CDR2 FNYEAQ. The CDR3 loop reads CASSLRNAPPETQYF. The CDR3 DNA is TGTGCCAGCAGCTTACGGAATGCACCGCCCGAGACCCAGTACTTC.

This chain connects TRBV28 to TRBJ1-3; D uncertain. CDR3 length: 13 amino acids. From germline, CDR1 is MDHEN and CDR2 SYDVKM. Trimming removed 2 bases from V and 0 bases from J, with 2 bases in between. DNA for the CDR3: TGTGCCAGCAGTTTAAACTCTGGAAACACCATATATTTT. This encodes CASSLNSGNTIYF.

This chain links TRBV29-1 with TRBJ2-3; 14 bases map to TRBD2. V gave up 7 bases and J gave up 4 bases; unmatched junction bases: 7. The CDR3 length is 15 residues. Germline V CDR1 and CDR2: SQVTM, ANQGSEA. The CDR3 loop reads CSAAGLAGVADTQYF. CDR3 sequence (DNA): TGCAGCGCGGCGGGACTAGCGGGAGTTGCAGATACGCAGTATTTT.

This clonotype has a handful of counts. This chain connects TRBV5-1 to TRBJ2-1; 7 bases are shared with TRBD2. V shed 3 bases, J shed 6 bases, and the junction held 6 bases outside the gene matches. The CDR3 extends over 14 amino acids. CDR1 is SGHRS and CDR2 is YFSETQ in the germline V gene. CDR3 in amino acids: CASSSFPGGNEQFF. DNA for the CDR3: TGCGCCAGCAGCTCTTTCCCGGGAGGCAATGAGCAGTTCTTC.

The V gene is TRBV6-2 or TRBV6-3, the J gene TRBJ2-7, with unresolved D. The germline V gene has CDR1 MNHEY and CDR2 SVGEGT. Trimming cost V 6 bases and J 3 bases, with 12 bases left between them. The length of the CDR3 is 13 residues. Here the CDR3 reads CASRPGVGYEQYF. The CDR3, as DNA: TGTGCCAGCAGACCCGGCGTCGGCTACGAGCAGTACTTC.

This clonotype has a handful of counts. The J gene is TRBJ2-5, the V gene TRBV4-1; 14 bases align to TRBD2. V lost 3 bases and J lost 5; bases outside the gene matches: 5. Germline V CDR1 and CDR2: MGHRA, YSYEKL. The CDR3 length is 16 residues. CDR3 in DNA: TGCGCCAGCAGCCAGGGACTAGCGGGAGTGATGGAGACCCAGTACTTC. Amino acid sequence: CASSQGLAGVMETQYF.